One and the same sample provided the 12 T cell receptor beta chains below, sequenced in a study of molecular identifiers for immune sequencing clone quantification (dated by TCRdb to about 2018). The receptor library was made with PCR. Reads for this sample came from a NextSeq 500. The raw public data were reprocessed by TCRdb itself: fastp quality trimming at Q25, MiXCR clonotype calling, in-frame beta chains only. Identical CDR3 protein sequences are pooled into one entry, listed with their most common genes and DNA. For this sample the table gives about 630,000 distinct CDR3 sequences, of which approximately 24% were detected only once. The ten top clones hold approximately 0.75% of the sample. The sample consisted of naive CD8+ T cells from blood, with Jurkat cell RNA spiked in. The cell subset or site label corresponds to: FACS-sorted CD8+CD4-CCR7+CD45RA+ naive T cells. The source is a human donor in good health. Some libraries in this study had Jurkat cell RNA spiked in.

This clonotype came up many times. V gene TRBV7-2 combines with J gene TRBJ2-7, with 7 nucleotides matching TRBD1. CDR1 and CDR2 (germline): SGHTA, FQGNSA. The CDR3 consists of 16 residues. V lost 5 bases to trimming and J lost 5 bases; unmatched junction nucleotides: 15. DNA of the CDR3: TGTGCCAGCAGCCCTGCCCGACAGGGAGTTTACCACGAGCAGTACTTC. It specifies CASSPARQGVYHEQYF. The full variable domain, with the rest looked up from reference TRBV7-2 and TRBJ2-7, is GAGVSQSPSNKVTEKGKDVELRCDPISGHTALYWYRQSLGQGLEFLIYFQGNSAPDKSGLPSDRFSAERTGGSVSTLTIQRTQQEDSAVYLCASSPARQGVYHEQYFGPGTRLTVT.

This clonotype showed up many times. The V call is TRBV4-3, the J call TRBJ1-3; D not resolved. With 0 bases removed from V and 0 bases from J, the gap between germline ends came to 12 bases. CDR1 LGHNA and CDR2 YSLEER come from the germline V gene. This CDR3 is built from 17 residues. The CDR3 region is CASSQDRTRSSGNTIYF. The DNA of the CDR3 is TGCGCCAGCAGCCAAGATCGGACGCGAAGCTCTGGAAACACCATATATTTT.

The rearrangement uses TRBV12-3 or TRBV12-4 and TRBJ2-3; D is tentatively TRBD1 or TRBD2 (5 bases each). Deletions cut 5 bases from V and 2 bases from J, with 17 bases between. The CDR3 has 16 residues. The CDR3 region is CASSIIRDGDTDTQYF. The CDR3 DNA is TGTGCCAGCAGTATAATCCGGGACGGAGACACAGATACGCAGTATTTT.

The sample holds a few counts of this clonotype. V gene TRBV3-1 combines with J gene TRBJ2-7, with 8 bases aligning to TRBD1. This CDR3 region has 16 residues. J was trimmed by 6 bases and V by 0 bases; bases with no gene match: 10. In germline, CDR1 is LGHDT, CDR2 YNNKEL (reference sequence). The CDR3 bases are TGTGCCAGCAGCCAAGACCCTCCAGGGGGCAGAAGCGAGCAGTACTTC. This gives the protein CASSQDPPGGRSEQYF.

This clonotype appeared many times. The chain is built from TRBV11-2 and TRBJ1-2, with D unresolved. The CDR3 consists of 15 residues. Germline V gene sequence: CDR1 SGHAT, CDR2 FQNNGV. Trimming removed 1 base from V and 3 bases from J, with 12 bases in between. CDR3 protein: CASSLGSGGDYGYTF. DNA of the CDR3: TGTGCCAGCAGCTTAGGTTCCGGCGGAGACTATGGCTACACCTTC.

This clonotype was observed many times. This sequence joins TRBV12-3 or TRBV12-4 and TRBJ2-3; 14 bases are a match to TRBD2. The junction had 2 bases not matched to a gene; V was cut back by 8 bases and J by 1 base. The CDR3 contains 15 residues. In DNA, the CDR3 is TGTGCCAGCTCGGGACTAGCGGGGGGCACAGATACGCAGTATTTT. Protein product: CASSGLAGGTDTQYF.

At least ten counts were recorded for this clonotype. The CDR3 sequence is CASGWTGRETQYF. As DNA, the CDR3 is TGTGCCAGCGGTTGGACAGGGCGAGAGACCCAGTACTTC. V usage is TRBV25-1 and J usage is TRBJ2-5, with TRBD1 matching over 8 bases. V trimming: 8 bases; J trimming: 4 bases; junction bases outside the gene matches: 6. The germline V gene encodes CDR1 MGHDK and CDR2 SYGVNS. The CDR3 runs to 13 residues.

Turning to this clonotype: It is unclear where the CDR3 begins or ends on the DNA, so no DNA is shown, and the CDR3 is as TCRdb lists it. The chain has TRBV6-1 and TRBJ1-4; the table's TRBD1 call for D was not verified on the DNA. Inclusive of both ends, the CDR3 amounts to 17 amino acids. Germline CDR1 and CDR2: MNHNS and SASEGT. CDR3 loop: CASSEDWFGQGNEKLVF.

This clonotype was seen a few times. The chain is built from TRBV19 and TRBJ2-7; D is possibly TRBD1 (5 bases). CDR1 is LNHDA and CDR2 is SQIVND in the germline V gene (reference sequence). The CDR3 contains 13 residues. Trimming took off 5 bases at V and 1 base at J, with 9 bases between the two ends. The CDR3 region has the DNA TGTGCCAGTAGTCAAAAGGGGTCCTACGAGCAGTACTTC. Encoded protein: CASSQKGSYEQYF.

On this clonotype itself: An end of the junction does not agree with germline; a read error may underlie this. This chain links TRBV24-1 with TRBJ1-2, with D unresolved. Germline assignment: CDR1 KGHDR and CDR2 SFDVKD. The CDR3 consists of 11 residues. The CDR3 region has the DNA TGTGCCACCAGTGATTCCTATGGCTACGCCTTC. Its translation is CATSDSYGYAF.

A remark on this clonotype: This may come from a read error, since a much larger clone is one base off. This sequence joins TRBV19 and TRBJ1-5; D remains unclear. Germline loops: CDR1 LNHDA, CDR2 SQIVND (reference sequence). This CDR3 region has 12 residues. Here the CDR3 DNA reads TGTGCCAGTAGTATGAGCAATCAGCCCCAGCGTTTT. Translation: CASSMSNQPQRF.

The rearrangement uses TRBV14 and TRBJ2-7; D remains unclear. Germline CDR1 SGHDN, CDR2 FVKESK. The CDR3 totals 13 residues. V was cut by 7 bases and J by 0 bases, with 10 bases left in between. DNA for the CDR3: TGTGCCAGCATTTGGGCAGTCTCCTACGAGCAGTACTTC. Its protein product is CASIWAVSYEQYF.